In this sample, the clone carrying this T cell receptor beta chain turned up many times. Time point indicated: newly diagnosed GD, antithyroid drugs for less than 3 months. From RNA extracted from PBMCs, the TCR library was made. Sequencing libraries for TCR beta were prepared with iRepertoire HTBI primers and Arm-PCR of CDR3 regions. Via MiXCR, TCRdb re-called the multiplex PCR reads, giving one row per CDR3 protein. Among 400,000 to 500,000 distinct CDR3 sequences listed, 16% were seen once. The entry originates in a study of regulatory T cells in long-lasting Graves disease. The CDR3 runs to 13 residues. J was trimmed by 4 bases and V by 5 bases; bases with no gene match: 6. Germline CDR1 and CDR2: SQVTM and ANQGSEA. These data also formed part of another study, on T cells in Graves' hyperthyroidism and ophthalmopathy. That investigation notes: From stable hyperthyroidism, ophthalmopathy was set apart by a 13 V-J model. Ophthalmopathy prediction by the model preceded onset by a median roughly 6 months.

The rearrangement joins TRBV29-1 to TRBJ2-5, with TRBD1 matching over 8 bases. The source was peripheral blood mononuclear cells (PBMCs), collected at new diagnosis, from a patient treated with antithyroid drugs. The source of this sequence is a woman in her late teens or twenties with Graves disease. CDR3 region: CSVLDRVGETQYF. As DNA, the CDR3 is TGCAGCGTTCTGGACAGGGTTGGAGAGACCCAGTACTTC.